The clone carrying this TCR beta chain turned up a few times. The data derive from a study of CD8 T cells in ankylosing spondylitis. MiXCR, applied by TCRdb to the 5' RACE reads, yields one record per CDR3 protein. The repertoire holds about 36,000 distinct CDR3 sequences, with about 10% as singletons. Germline lookup yields CDR1 GTSNPN and CDR2 SVGIG (reference sequence). CDR3 length equals 14 residues. Trimming took 2 bases from V and 4 from J, leaving 14 bases between them. J is TRBJ1-2 and V is TRBV30; D remains ambiguous. Sequences were obtained from synovial fluid, either unsorted or a sorted T cell fraction (not recorded which). The origin of this receptor is a male donor with ankylosing spondylitis. In DNA, the CDR3 is TGTGCCTGGAGTCCTAATGGTTTCTCCTATGGCTACACCTTC. It is translated as CAWSPNGFSYGYTF. The full variable domain, its missing parts supplied by reference TRBV30 and TRBJ1-2, is SQTIHQWPATLVQPVGSPLSLECTVEGTSNPNLYWYRQAAGRGLQLLFYSVGIGQISSEVPQNLSASRPQDRQFILSSKKLLLSDSGFYLCAWSPNGFSYGYTFGSGTRLTVV.